This entry lists 19 T cell receptor beta chains sequenced from one sample in a study of CD4 T cells in relation to SARS-CoV-2 and coronaviruses (dated by TCRdb to the early 2020s). CD4+ T cells from unexposed donors were collected before the COVID-19 pandemic (2011-2018). After approximately 11 days of culture, CD4+ T cells were isolated with the EasySep CD4+ T cell isolation kit. These receptors have no known antigen. The library was built by means of the immunoSEQ multiplex PCR assay. TCRdb stores this immuneACCESS table with in-frame sequences only. Part of the clones is absent; in the studies checked, under half of the shortfall reflects unresolved V genes, and no reason is known for the rest. Across this sample there are around 20,000 clones, with about 69% seen only once. Jointly, the top ten make up around 10% of the sample. The sample taken for sequencing was CD4+ T cells from PBMCs, cultured in vitro. The receptors originated from a human donor in good health.

In its sample, this clone was seen a few times. The rearrangement links TRBV6-5 to TRBJ1-3, with D uncertain. This CDR3 region has 13 residues. Deletions cut 6 bases from V and 0 bases from J, with 6 bases between. Germline values: CDR1 MNHEY, CDR2 SVGAGI. DNA for the CDR3: TGTGCCAGCAGATACAGCTCTGGAAACACCATATATTTT. Its protein product is CASRYSSGNTIYF.

The chain joins TRBV18 to TRBJ1-1; 11 bases are shared with TRBD1. The V segment lost 5 bases and the J segment 4 bases; nucleotides outside the gene matches: 3. CDR1 and CDR2 from the germline V gene are KGHSH and LQKENI. This CDR3 has 14 amino acids. The CDR3 loop reads CASSAGTGGTEAFF. The CDR3 nucleotides are TGTGCCAGCTCAGCCGGGACAGGGGGCACTGAAGCTTTCTTT.

The chain recombines TRBV25-1 with TRBJ2-2; D is undetermined. In germline, CDR1 is MGHDK, CDR2 SYGVNS. The CDR3 is 14 amino acids. V was shortened by 5 bases and J by 6 bases, with 13 bases between the two germline ends. CDR3: CASSSAQFAGELFF. CDR3 DNA sequence: TGTGCCAGCAGTAGCGCCCAGTTCGCCGGGGAGCTGTTTTTT.

This clone was seen a few times. CDR3 nucleotide sequence: TGTGCCAGCAGCTTGTTAGGTGGGAGTATGGGCTACACCTTC. It is translated as CASSLLGGSMGYTF. This chain uses TRBV5-6 with TRBJ1-2; D is unclear. Trimming left V 1 base short and J 8 bases short, with 15 bases between. Germline-derived CDR1 and CDR2 are SGHDT and YYEEEE. The CDR3 loop spans 14 amino acids. Using reference TRBV5-6 and TRBJ1-2 for the parts outside the CDR3, the full variable domain is DAGVTQSPTHLIKTRGQQVTLRCSPKSGHDTVSWYQQALGQGPQFIFQYYEEEERQRGNFPDRFSGHQFPNYSSELNVNALLLGDSALYLCASSLLGGSMGYTFGSGTRLTVV.

This clone was counted a few times. The chain recombines TRBV6-2 or TRBV6-3 with TRBJ2-7; 13 bases line up with TRBD2. The V and J ends lost 0 bases and 4 bases, in that order; junction bases with no gene match: 6. Germline loops: CDR1 MNHEY, CDR2 SVGEGT. The CDR3 runs 17 residues. The CDR3 DNA is TGTGCCAGCAGTTACTCGAAAGTACTAGCGGGAGGGTACGAGCAGTACTTC. Translated, it gives CASSYSKVLAGGYEQYF.

The sample holds one count of this clone. The V call is TRBV7-2, the J call TRBJ1-6, with a weak D call TRBD1 (5 bases). CDR1 and CDR2 from the germline V gene are SGHTA and FQGNSA. The CDR3 has 17 residues. V lost 1 base and J lost 6, with 16 bases in between. CDR3 residues: CASSLGRGGSGNSPLHF. DNA for the CDR3: TGTGCCAGCAGCTTAGGTCGGGGGGGATCGGGTAATTCACCCCTCCACTTT.

The rearrangement uses TRBV25-1 and TRBJ2-7; D remains unclear. Germline-derived CDR1 and CDR2 are MGHDK and SYGVNS. CDR3 size: 14 residues. The V and J ends lost 10 bases and 2 bases respectively, with 18 bases between them. CDR3 DNA sequence: TGTGCCACCTCCCCCTCTTTAGGTACCTACGAGCAGTACTTC. It is translated as CATSPSLGTYEQYF.

The rearrangement uses TRBV7-9 and TRBJ1-5; perhaps TRBD1 as D (5 bases). The germline CDR1 and CDR2 sequences are SEHNR and FQNEAQ (reference sequence). Trimming left V 1 base short and J 0 bases short, with 7 bases between. The CDR3 has 15 amino acids. The CDR3 DNA reads TGTGCCAGCAGCTTAGGTGACAGTAGCAATCAGCCCCAGCATTTT. This codes for CASSLGDSSNQPQHF.

This clone was picked up one time. The rearrangement uses TRBV2 and TRBJ1-2; 8 bases are shared with TRBD1. This CDR3 has 15 residues. CDR1 and CDR2 from the germline V gene are SNHLY and FYNNEI. The V gene end was trimmed by 11 bases and the J gene end by 6 bases; junction bases not matched to a gene: 17. CDR3 sequence (DNA): TGTGCCGGAGACAGGGGTAGGAGACAGGGAAATGGCTACACCTTC. Its protein product is CAGDRGRRQGNGYTF.

This clone was counted between two and nine times. V is TRBV5-1 and J is TRBJ2-3; D might be TRBD1 or TRBD2, each matching 6 bases. V lost 0 bases and J lost 3, with 8 bases in between. CDR1 SGHRS and CDR2 YFSETQ come from the germline V gene. CDR3 length: 14 amino acids. CDR3 protein: CASSLEGGTDTQYF. DNA for the CDR3: TGCGCCAGCAGCTTGGAGGGGGGAACAGATACGCAGTATTTT.

The J gene is TRBJ1-2, the V gene TRBV5-1; TRBD1 agrees at 7 bases. This CDR3 is 15 amino acids long. Unmatched junction bases numbered 7, after V lost 2 bases and J lost 3 bases. Germline V lookup: CDR1 SGHRS, CDR2 YFSETQ. This CDR3 is CASSLNRGMDYGYTF. DNA for the CDR3: TGCGCCAGCAGCTTAAACAGGGGAATGGACTATGGCTACACCTTC.

This clone has only one observation. The rearrangement joins TRBV6-5 to TRBJ1-5; maybe TRBD1 (5 bases). The V gene's germline CDR1 is MNHEY and CDR2 SVGAGI. This CDR3 spans 13 amino acids. The V end lost 6 bases, the J end lost 0 bases, and 6 bases lay between the germline ends. The CDR3 DNA is TGTGCCAGCAGACAGGATAGCAATCAGCCCCAGCATTTT. Translated, it gives CASRQDSNQPQHF.

This clone was seen more than once but under ten times. This chain joins TRBV5-5 and TRBJ1-2, with D perhaps TRBD1 (6 bases). The germline CDR1 and CDR2 sequences are SGHKS and YYEKEE (reference sequence). Trimming cost V 4 bases and J 1 base, with 11 bases left between them. The CDR3 spans 14 residues. This CDR3 reads CASSGWDINYGYTF. The CDR3 bases are TGTGCCAGCAGCGGTTGGGACATTAACTATGGCTACACCTTC.

The chain couples TRBV3-1 (or the pseudogene TRBV3-2) to TRBJ2-5; no firm D call. This CDR3 has 13 amino acids. The germline V and J ends were trimmed by 1 base and 1 base, with 4 bases remaining between them. Per germline, CDR1 LGHDT and CDR2 YNNKEL (reference sequence). CDR3 nucleotides: TGTGCCAGCAGCCAAGGCTTCCAAGAGACCCAGTACTTC. It encodes CASSQGFQETQYF.

J is TRBJ1-5 and V is TRBV10-2, with 7 bases that match TRBD1. The V segment lost 11 bases and the J segment 7 bases; nucleotides outside the gene matches: 11. The CDR3 runs to 13 residues. Germline CDR1 and CDR2: WSHSY and SAAADI. CDR3 sequence reads: CAGGTELAQPQHF. The CDR3 nucleotides are TGCGCCGGAGGGACAGAATTGGCCCAGCCCCAGCATTTT.

This clone was seen only a few times. The chain combines TRBV7-2 with TRBJ2-1; D unclear. Germline CDR1 SGHTA, CDR2 FQGNSA. V lost 2 bases and J lost 0, with 8 bases in between. This CDR3 is built from 15 residues. The CDR3 spells CASSLRWSSYNEQFF. In nucleotides, the CDR3 is TGTGCCAGCAGCTTAAGGTGGAGCTCCTACAATGAGCAGTTCTTC.

The chain combines TRBV5-6 with TRBJ1-4, with no clear D. V dropped 6 bases and J dropped 8 bases, with 17 bases sitting between them. The germline V gene has CDR1 SGHDT and CDR2 YYEEEE. The CDR3 contains 14 residues. The CDR3 loop reads CASTSWWVREKLFF. CDR3 sequence (DNA): TGTGCCAGCACCTCCTGGTGGGTAAGGGAAAAACTGTTTTTT.

The chain recombines TRBV7-2 with TRBJ2-5; possibly TRBD1 or TRBD2 for D (8 bases each). Per germline, CDR1 SGHTA and CDR2 FQGNSA. This CDR3 has 15 amino acids. The ends were cut back, 5 bases at V and 5 bases at J, with 18 bases in the middle. The CDR3 here is CASSPTGRDRETQYF. The CDR3 bases are TGTGCCAGCAGCCCCACCGGGAGGGACAGGGAGACCCAGTACTTC.

The chain is built from TRBV11-3 and TRBJ2-3; TRBD2 might be the D (6 bases). With 5 bases removed from V and 2 bases from J, the gap between germline ends came to 14 bases. The germline CDR1 and CDR2 sequences are SGHNT and YENEEA. There are 15 residues in the CDR3. In DNA, the CDR3 is TGTGCCAGCAGCCCAAAACGGGGGTACACAGATACGCAGTATTTT. Translating it yields CASSPKRGYTDTQYF.